The following is a T cell receptor beta chain sequence with its context. Its cognate antigen is unknown. Treatment for all HIV-infected participants took place in the United States. The record originates from a study of long-term antiretroviral therapy in people with HIV. Researchers report immunoSEQ v3.0 was run at survey level. For every sample, sequencing targeted about 35,000-50,000 T-cell genomes. Clones were read by immunoSEQ multiplex PCR, and TCRdb kept only the in-frame ones, dropping some. The sample has around 29,000 clones; 93% are singletons. Study conclusions and caveats: Clones that had undergone expansion before ART dominated the repertoire at all time points. Subsequent to ART, diversity was augmented yet persisted below that of transplant donor controls.

This clonotype was obtained from a woman aged 40 to 50 with HIV. The starting material was unsorted PBMCs, obtained about 6.5 years after starting antiretroviral therapy.

The CDR3 protein is CATSYRLAGSTDTQYF. CDR3 nucleotides: TGTGCCACCAGCTACAGACTAGCGGGGTCCACAGATACGCAGTATTTT. The chain is built from TRBV15 and TRBJ2-3; the match to TRBD2 covers 11 bases. J lost 2 bases, V lost 5 bases, and 6 bases had no gene match. Germline-derived CDR1 and CDR2 are LNHNV and YYDKDF (reference sequence). CDR3 length: 16 residues.